This T cell receptor (beta chain) was documented in a study of CD8 T cells in ankylosing spondylitis. TCRdb redid the calling of the 5' RACE reads with MiXCR, one entry per CDR3 protein. Seen here are roughly 100,000 distinct CDR3 sequences, roughly 8.3% observed once, and the top ten hold 8.5% to 10%. Input material: blood, either unsorted or a sorted T cell fraction (not recorded which). The TCR comes from a male donor with ankylosing spondylitis or in good health (not recorded which).

The CDR3 loop reads CAISGDLTSYEQYF. The CDR3 bases are TGTGCCATCAGTGGGGACCTCACGTCCTACGAGCAGTACTTC. The chain employs TRBV10-3 and TRBJ2-7, with D perhaps TRBD1 or TRBD2 (5 bases each). The V end lost 4 bases, the J end lost 1 base, and 11 bases lay between the germline ends. Germline V gene sequence: CDR1 ENHRY, CDR2 SYGVKD. The CDR3 length is 14 residues.